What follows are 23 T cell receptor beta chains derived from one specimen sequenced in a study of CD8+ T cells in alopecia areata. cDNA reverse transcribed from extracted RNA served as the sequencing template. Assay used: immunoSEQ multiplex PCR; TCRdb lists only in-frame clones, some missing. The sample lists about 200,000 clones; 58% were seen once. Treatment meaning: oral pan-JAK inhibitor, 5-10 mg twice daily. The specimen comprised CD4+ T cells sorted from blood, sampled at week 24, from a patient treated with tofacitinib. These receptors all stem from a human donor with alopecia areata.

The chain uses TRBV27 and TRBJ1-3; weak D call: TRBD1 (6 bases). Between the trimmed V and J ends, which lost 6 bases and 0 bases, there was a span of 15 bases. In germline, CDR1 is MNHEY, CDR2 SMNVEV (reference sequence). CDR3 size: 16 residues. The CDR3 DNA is TGTGCCAGCAGGAGTTACAGGGACGGCTCTGGAAACACCATATATTTT. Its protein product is CASRSYRDGSGNTIYF.

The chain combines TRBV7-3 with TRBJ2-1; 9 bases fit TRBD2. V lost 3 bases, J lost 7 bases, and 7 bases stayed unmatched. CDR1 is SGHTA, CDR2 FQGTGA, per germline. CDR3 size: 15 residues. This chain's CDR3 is CASSLTTSGQNEQFF. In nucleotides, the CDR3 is TGTGCCAGCAGCTTGACGACTAGCGGCCAGAATGAGCAGTTCTTC. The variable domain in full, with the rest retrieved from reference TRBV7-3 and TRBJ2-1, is GAGVSQTPSNKVTEKGKYVELRCDPISGHTALYWYRQSLGQGPEFLIYFQGTGAADDSGLPNDRFFAVRPEGSVSTLKIQRTERGDSAVYLCASSLTTSGQNEQFFGPGTRLTVL.

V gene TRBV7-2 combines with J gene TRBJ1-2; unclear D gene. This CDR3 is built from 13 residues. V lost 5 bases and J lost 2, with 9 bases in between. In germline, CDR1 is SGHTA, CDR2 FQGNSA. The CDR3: CASSLDLNYGYTF. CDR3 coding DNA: TGTGCCAGCAGCCTAGACCTCAACTATGGCTACACCTTC.

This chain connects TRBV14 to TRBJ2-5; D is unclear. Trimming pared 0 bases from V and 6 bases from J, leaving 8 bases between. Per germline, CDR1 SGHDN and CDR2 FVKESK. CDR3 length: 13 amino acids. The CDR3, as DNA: TGTGCCAGCAGCCAAGATCGCGTCAAGACCCAGTACTTC. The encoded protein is CASSQDRVKTQYF. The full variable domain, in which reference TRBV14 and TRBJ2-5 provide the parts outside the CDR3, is EAGVTQFPSHSVIEKGQTVTLRCDPISGHDNLYWYRRVMGKEIKFLLHFVKESKQDESGMPNNRFLAERTGGTYSTLKVQPAELEDSGVYFCASSQDRVKTQYFGPGTRLLVL.

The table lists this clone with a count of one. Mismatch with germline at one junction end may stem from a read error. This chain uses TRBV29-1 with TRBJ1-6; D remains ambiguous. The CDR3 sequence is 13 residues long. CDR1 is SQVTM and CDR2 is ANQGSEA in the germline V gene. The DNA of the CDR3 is TGCAGCGTTGCCGACTCCGATAATTCACCCCTCCACTTT. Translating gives CSVADSDNSPLHF.

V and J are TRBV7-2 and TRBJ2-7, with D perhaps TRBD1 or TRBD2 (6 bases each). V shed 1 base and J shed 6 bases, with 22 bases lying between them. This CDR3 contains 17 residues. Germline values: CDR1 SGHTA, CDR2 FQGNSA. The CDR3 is CASSLGVGGQSGGEQYF. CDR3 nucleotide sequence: TGTGCCAGCAGCTTAGGAGTGGGGGGCCAAAGTGGCGGCGAGCAGTACTTC.

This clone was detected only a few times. This CDR3 reads CASSSTSGGDNEQFF. Written as DNA, the CDR3 is TGTGCCAGCAGCTCGACTAGCGGGGGGGACAATGAGCAGTTCTTC. V and J are TRBV5-4 and TRBJ2-1; 14 bases are a match to TRBD2. CDR3 length equals 15 residues. Germline V gene data show CDR1 as SGHNT and CDR2 as YYREEE (reference sequence). V lost 3 bases to trimming and J lost 5 bases; unmatched junction nucleotides: 1.

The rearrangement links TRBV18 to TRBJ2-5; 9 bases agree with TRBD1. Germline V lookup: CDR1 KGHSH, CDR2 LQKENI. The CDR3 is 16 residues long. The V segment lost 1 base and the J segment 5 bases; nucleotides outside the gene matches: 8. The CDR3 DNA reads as TGTGCCAGCTCACCACTGGGGACAGGGAATACGGAGACCCAGTACTTC. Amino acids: CASSPLGTGNTETQYF.

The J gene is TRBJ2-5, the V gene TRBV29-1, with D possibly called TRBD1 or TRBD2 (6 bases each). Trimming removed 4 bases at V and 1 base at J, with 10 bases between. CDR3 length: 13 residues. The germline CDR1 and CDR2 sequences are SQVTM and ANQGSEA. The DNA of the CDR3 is TGCAGCGTTGTGAGGGGGGCCCAAGAGACCCAGTACTTC. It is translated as CSVVRGAQETQYF.

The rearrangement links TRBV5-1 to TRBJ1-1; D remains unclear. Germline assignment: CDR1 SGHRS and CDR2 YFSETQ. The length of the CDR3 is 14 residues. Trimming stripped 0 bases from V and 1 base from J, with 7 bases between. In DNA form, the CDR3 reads TGCGCCAGCAGCTTGGGAGAGGCGAACACTGAAGCTTTCTTT. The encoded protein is CASSLGEANTEAFF.

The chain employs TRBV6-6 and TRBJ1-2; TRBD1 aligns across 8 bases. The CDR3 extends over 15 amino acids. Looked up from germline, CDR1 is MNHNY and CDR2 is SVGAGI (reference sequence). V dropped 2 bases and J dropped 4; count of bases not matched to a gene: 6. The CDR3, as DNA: TGTGCCAGCAGTTACGCAGCAGGGGGCGGCTATGGCTACACCTTC. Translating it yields CASSYAAGGGYGYTF.

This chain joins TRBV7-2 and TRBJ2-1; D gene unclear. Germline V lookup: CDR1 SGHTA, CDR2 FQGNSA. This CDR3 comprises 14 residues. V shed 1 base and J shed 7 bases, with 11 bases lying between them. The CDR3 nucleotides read TGTGCCAGCAGCTTAGGCAGCGCGAAGAATGAGCAGTTCTTC. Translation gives CASSLGSAKNEQFF.

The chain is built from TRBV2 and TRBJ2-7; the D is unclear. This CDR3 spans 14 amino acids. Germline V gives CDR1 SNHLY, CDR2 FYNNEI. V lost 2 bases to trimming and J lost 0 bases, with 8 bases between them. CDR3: CASSELANSYEQYF. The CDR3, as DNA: TGTGCCAGCAGTGAATTGGCAAACTCCTACGAGCAGTACTTC.

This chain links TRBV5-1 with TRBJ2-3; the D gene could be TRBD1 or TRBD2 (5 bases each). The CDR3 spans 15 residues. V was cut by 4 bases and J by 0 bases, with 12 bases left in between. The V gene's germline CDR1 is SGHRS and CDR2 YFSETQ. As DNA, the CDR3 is TGCGCCAGCAGCCGGGACGGTTCTAGCACAGATACGCAGTATTTT. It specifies CASSRDGSSTDTQYF.

The CDR3 loop reads CASSIASSNQPQHF. As DNA, the CDR3 is TGTGCCAGTAGTATAGCTTCCAGCAATCAGCCCCAGCATTTT. The chain carries TRBV19 and TRBJ1-5, with no clear D. Trimming took 1 base from V and 1 from J, leaving 5 bases between them. Germline loops: CDR1 LNHDA, CDR2 SQIVND (reference sequence). The CDR3 sequence is 14 residues long.

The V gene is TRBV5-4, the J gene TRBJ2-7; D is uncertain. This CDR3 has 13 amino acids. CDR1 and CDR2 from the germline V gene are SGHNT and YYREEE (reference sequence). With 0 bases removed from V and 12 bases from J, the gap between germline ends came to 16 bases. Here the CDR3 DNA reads TGTGCCAGCAGCTTGGGCAAAGAAGACGCCTTGTACTTC. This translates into CASSLGKEDALYF.

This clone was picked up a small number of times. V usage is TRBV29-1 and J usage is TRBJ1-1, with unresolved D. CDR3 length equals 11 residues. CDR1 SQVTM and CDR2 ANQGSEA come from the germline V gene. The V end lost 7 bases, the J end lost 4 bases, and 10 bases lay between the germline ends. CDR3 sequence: CSALPGTEAFF. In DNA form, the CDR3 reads TGCAGCGCGTTGCCGGGCACTGAAGCTTTCTTT.

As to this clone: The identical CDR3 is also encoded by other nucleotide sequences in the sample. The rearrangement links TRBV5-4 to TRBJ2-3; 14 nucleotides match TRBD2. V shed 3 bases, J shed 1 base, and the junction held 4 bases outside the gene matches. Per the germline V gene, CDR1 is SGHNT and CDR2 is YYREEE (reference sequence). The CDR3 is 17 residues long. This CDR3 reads CASSSGLAGGRTDTQYF. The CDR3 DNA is TGTGCCAGCAGCTCCGGACTAGCGGGAGGTCGCACAGATACGCAGTATTTT.

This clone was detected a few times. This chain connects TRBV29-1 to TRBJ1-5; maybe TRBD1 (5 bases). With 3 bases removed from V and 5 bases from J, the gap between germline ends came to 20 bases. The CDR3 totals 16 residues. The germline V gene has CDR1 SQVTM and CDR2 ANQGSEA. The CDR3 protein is CSVEPGGRGSDQPQHF. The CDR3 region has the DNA TGCAGCGTTGAGCCCGGCGGCCGGGGCTCAGATCAGCCCCAGCATTTT.

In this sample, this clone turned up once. The CDR3 DNA reads as TGTGCCAGCAGCCCAGGGGTGGGAAGCAATCAGCCCCAGCATTTT. Amino acid sequence: CASSPGVGSNQPQHF. The chain links TRBV5-4 to TRBJ1-5; D possibly corresponds to TRBD1 (6 bases). Germline V gene sequence: CDR1 SGHNT, CDR2 YYREEE (reference sequence). The CDR3 consists of 15 residues. V was cut by 4 bases and J by 1 base, with 12 bases left in between.

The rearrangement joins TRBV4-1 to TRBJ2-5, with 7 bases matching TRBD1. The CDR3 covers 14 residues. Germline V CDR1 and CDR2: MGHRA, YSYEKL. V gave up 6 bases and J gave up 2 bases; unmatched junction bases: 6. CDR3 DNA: TGCGCCAGCAGTTACAGGGGACGACAAGAGACCCAGTACTTC. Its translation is CASSYRGRQETQYF.

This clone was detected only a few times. The CDR3 region is CSARQGGTDTQYF. The CDR3 nucleotides are TGCAGCGCCCGACAGGGTGGCACAGATACGCAGTATTTT. The chain carries TRBV29-1 and TRBJ2-3; TRBD1 aligns across 7 bases. CDR1 is SQVTM and CDR2 is ANQGSEA in the germline V gene. With V trimmed by 7 bases and J by 1 base, 5 bases remained unmatched. This CDR3 comprises 13 residues.

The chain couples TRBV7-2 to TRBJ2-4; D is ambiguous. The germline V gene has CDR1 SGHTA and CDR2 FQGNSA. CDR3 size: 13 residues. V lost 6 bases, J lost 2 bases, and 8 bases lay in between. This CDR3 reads CASSPSTKNIQYF. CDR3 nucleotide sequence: TGTGCCAGCAGTCCGAGTACCAAAAACATTCAGTACTTC.